This T cell receptor (beta chain) is drawn from a study of cytomegalovirus exposure and HLA in healthy donors. Findings and limits, study-wide: High specificity and sensitivity for cytomegalovirus status were reported for the classifier.

Assay used: immunoSEQ multiplex PCR; TCRdb lists only in-frame clones, some missing. This table has 250,000 to 400,000 clones, approximately 88% appearing once. The ends were cut back, 0 bases at V and 4 bases at J, with 11 bases in the middle. Per germline, CDR1 SGDLS and CDR2 YYNGEE. This CDR3 has 14 residues. Concerning this clone: Its specificity is unknown.

Sequencing used PBMCs. This TCR was sampled from a man aged 30 to 45 in good health and CMV-seronegative. V usage is TRBV9 and J usage is TRBJ2-7; D remains unclear. The CDR3: CASSVVPLSYEQYF. The CDR3 DNA sequence: TGTGCCAGCAGCGTAGTCCCCCTAAGTTACGAGCAGTACTTC.